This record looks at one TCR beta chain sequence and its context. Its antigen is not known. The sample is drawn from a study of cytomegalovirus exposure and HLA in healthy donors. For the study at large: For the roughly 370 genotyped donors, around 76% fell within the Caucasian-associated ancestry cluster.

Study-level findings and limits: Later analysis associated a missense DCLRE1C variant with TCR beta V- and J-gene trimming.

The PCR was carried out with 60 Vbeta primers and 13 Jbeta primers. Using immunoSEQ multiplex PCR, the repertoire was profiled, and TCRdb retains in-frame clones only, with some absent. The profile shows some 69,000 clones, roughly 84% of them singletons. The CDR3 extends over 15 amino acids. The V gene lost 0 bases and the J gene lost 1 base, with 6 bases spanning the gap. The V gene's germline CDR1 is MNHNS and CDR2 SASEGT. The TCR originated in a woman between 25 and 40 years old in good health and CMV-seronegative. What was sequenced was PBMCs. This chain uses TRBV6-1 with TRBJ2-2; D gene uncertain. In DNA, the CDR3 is TGTGCCAGCAGTGAAGCTTCCGTGAACACCGGGGAGCTGTTTTTT. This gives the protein CASSEASVNTGELFF.